This TCR beta chain was retrieved from a study of CD8 T cells in ankylosing spondylitis. General study results and limits: Reportedly, matched ankylosing spondylitis synovial fluid was significantly enriched for disease-linked clones. The authors found the disease-linked clones to be CD8+ and relatively rare in peripheral blood. Earlier authors reported some of these motif variants in reactive arthritis synovial fluid and blood.

This clonotype was picked up many times. Its antigen is unidentified. V was clipped by 8 bases and J by 0 bases; unmatched bases: 9. Germline CDR1 is SGHRS and CDR2 is YFSETQ. The CDR3 extends over 15 amino acids. Preparation of TCR beta libraries was done by quantitative 5'-RACE with molecular barcodes. TCRdb ran MiXCR on the 5' RACE reads and lists one entry per CDR3 protein. Counted here are 150,000 to 200,000 distinct CDR3 sequences, about 20% occurring once; the ten biggest clones make up around 4.7%. This TCR derives from a male donor under 30 with ankylosing spondylitis or in good health (not recorded which). Sequencing was done on a sample of blood, either unsorted or a sorted T cell fraction (not recorded which). J is TRBJ2-3 and V is TRBV5-1, with TRBD2 matching 7 bases. CDR3 nucleotides: TGCGCCAGTGGCACCGGGACTACTAGCACAGATACGCAGTATTTT. Protein sequence: CASGTGTTSTDTQYF.